The next 31 T cell receptor beta chains were all read from a single sample in a study of Ad26.COV2.S vaccination and SARS-CoV-2 variants. The method was immunoSEQ multiplex PCR; TCRdb's version includes in-frame clones alone and lacks a portion of them. The table shows some 300,000 clones, with about 82% occurring only once. Treatment here: roughly 20 received Ad26.COV2.S at low or high dose, single or two shots; 5 received placebo; per-sample allocation not given. Sampling was performed 63 days after the first vaccine or placebo injection. Sequenced material: peripheral blood, taken in a trial of Ad26.COV2.S vaccine versus placebo. The receptors were gathered from a person between 18 and 59 years old who received the Ad26.COV2.S COVID-19 vaccine or a placebo.

The rearrangement joins TRBV27 to TRBJ1-5; 8 bases are shared with TRBD1. The CDR3 contains 15 residues. V shed 5 bases and J 5 bases; nucleotides not matched to a gene: 8. Germline loops: CDR1 MNHEY, CDR2 SMNVEV (reference sequence). The CDR3 is CASSPWTGRDQPQHF. DNA for the CDR3: TGTGCCAGCAGTCCCTGGACAGGGAGGGATCAGCCCCAGCATTTT.

This clone was detected a few times. The chain combines TRBV29-1 with TRBJ2-4; D ambiguous. Per the germline V gene, CDR1 is SQVTM and CDR2 is ANQGSEA. The length of the CDR3 is 12 residues. Trimming left V 5 bases short and J 8 bases short, with 13 bases between. CDR3 nucleotide sequence: TGCAGCGTTTTGACGGGTGGAGACATTCAGTACTTC. It encodes CSVLTGGDIQYF.

This chain uses TRBV24-1 with TRBJ2-5; D possibly corresponds to TRBD1 (7 bases). Trimming removed 7 bases from V and 4 bases from J, with 21 bases in between. This CDR3 is built from 16 residues. CDR1 is KGHDR and CDR2 is SFDVKD in the germline V gene. The CDR3 reads CATSSPRQGGGETQYF. DNA for the CDR3: TGTGCCACCAGCAGTCCGAGGCAGGGGGGAGGAGAGACCCAGTACTTC.

The chain couples TRBV25-1 to TRBJ2-1; 9 nucleotides agree with TRBD1. The CDR3 spans 15 residues. Germline trimming cut 2 bases from V and 7 bases from J; bases unmatched to any gene: 6. Germline CDR1 reads MGHDK; CDR2 reads SYGVNS. CDR3: CASSELGTGYNEQFF. CDR3 sequence (DNA): TGTGCCAGCAGTGAACTCGGGACAGGGTATAATGAGCAGTTCTTC.

The chain recombines TRBV5-5 with TRBJ2-7, with 7 bases identical to TRBD1. This CDR3 comprises 15 residues. Germline V gene lookup returns CDR1 SGHKS and CDR2 YYEKEE (reference sequence). After removal of 4 bases from V and 0 bases from J, the junction contained 7 bases not matched to a gene. The CDR3 bases are TGTGCCAGCAGCCTAGGGGGCGGCCCCTCCTACGAGCAGTACTTC. It specifies CASSLGGGPSYEQYF.

V gene TRBV5-1 combines with J gene TRBJ1-2; 10 bases match TRBD1. The CDR3 contains 16 residues. The V gene's germline CDR1 is SGHRS and CDR2 YFSETQ. V lost 0 bases to trimming and J lost 7 bases; unmatched junction nucleotides: 9. The CDR3 spells CASSLAVGTGAGGYTF. Written as DNA, the CDR3 is TGCGCCAGCAGCTTGGCCGTAGGGACAGGGGCAGGTGGCTACACCTTC. Together with reference TRBV5-1 and TRBJ1-2, the CDR3 gives the full variable domain: KAGVTQTPRYLIKTRGQQVTLSCSPISGHRSVSWYQQTPGQGLQFLFEYFSETQRNKGNFPGRFSGRQFSNSRSEMNVSTLELGDSALYLCASSLAVGTGAGGYTFGSGTRLTVV.

The chain links TRBV9 to TRBJ2-1; D gene uncertain. The CDR3 is 15 residues long. V lost 0 bases and J lost 0, with 7 bases in between. Germline-derived CDR1 and CDR2 are SGDLS and YYNGEE. In DNA, the CDR3 is TGTGCCAGCAGCGTAGATGGGGTCTCCTACAATGAGCAGTTCTTC. Protein product: CASSVDGVSYNEQFF.

The CDR3, as DNA: TGCGCCAGCAGCTTCGCATTTGGGCACGAGCAGTACTTC. Its protein product is CASSFAFGHEQYF. The chain has TRBV5-1 and TRBJ2-7; D is uncertain. Germline V gene lookup returns CDR1 SGHRS and CDR2 YFSETQ. The length of the CDR3 is 13 residues. Trimming took off 2 bases at V and 5 bases at J, with 11 bases between the two ends.

The chain employs TRBV2 and TRBJ2-1; 7 bases align to TRBD1. After removal of 6 bases from V and 0 bases from J, the junction contained 8 bases not matched to a gene. Germline loops: CDR1 SNHLY, CDR2 FYNNEI. The CDR3 length is 16 residues. The CDR3 DNA reads as TGTGCCAGCAGGCTATCGACAGGGAGCTCCTACAATGAGCAGTTCTTC. This encodes CASRLSTGSSYNEQFF.

The genes are TRBV28 and TRBJ1-6; D is ambiguous. The ends were cut back, 6 bases at V and 7 bases at J, with 19 bases in the middle. Per germline, CDR1 MDHEN and CDR2 SYDVKM. The CDR3 covers 16 residues. The CDR3: CASSRFPLKGNSPLHF. Written as DNA, the CDR3 is TGTGCCAGCAGCCGTTTCCCCCTGAAGGGAAATTCACCCCTCCACTTT.

The chain uses TRBV2 and TRBJ2-1, with D perhaps TRBD2 (7 bases). The CDR3 extends over 16 amino acids. Trimming removed 4 bases at V and 3 bases at J, with 16 bases between. Germline V gene sequence: CDR1 SNHLY, CDR2 FYNNEI. The CDR3 here is CASSVGGGLIYNEQFF. CDR3 nucleotides: TGTGCCAGCAGTGTTGGCGGGGGCCTAATCTACAATGAGCAGTTCTTC.

The CDR3 loop is CASSGTVYGYTF. The CDR3 coding sequence is TGCGCCAGCAGCGGGACAGTCTATGGCTACACCTTC. The gene calls are TRBV5-1 and TRBJ1-2, with 7 bases aligning to TRBD1. Germline lookup yields CDR1 SGHRS and CDR2 YFSETQ. The CDR3 sequence is 12 residues long. With 4 bases clipped from V and 4 bases from J, the junction kept 1 base outside the gene matches.

The chain combines TRBV18 with TRBJ1-1; D unresolved. The V and J ends lost 6 bases and 2 bases respectively, with 7 bases between them. Germline lookup yields CDR1 KGHSH and CDR2 LQKENI. The CDR3 has 12 residues. Here the CDR3 DNA reads TGTGCCAGCTCGAAATATAACACTGAAGCTTTCTTT. Encoded protein: CASSKYNTEAFF.

V usage is TRBV27 and J usage is TRBJ1-6, with TRBD1 matching 12 bases. V was pared by 7 bases and J by 7 bases, with 5 bases of the junction left unmatched. Germline V CDR1 and CDR2: MNHEY, SMNVEV (reference sequence). The CDR3 is made up of 15 amino acids. The CDR3, as DNA: TGTGCCAGCAAATCCGGGACAGGGGGCAATTCACCCCTCCACTTT. Its translation: CASKSGTGGNSPLHF.

This clone showed up many times. The chain is built from TRBV3-1 (or the pseudogene TRBV3-2) and TRBJ1-1, with 7 bases that match TRBD1. V was pared by 4 bases and J by 5 bases, with 4 bases of the junction left unmatched. The CDR3 contains 13 residues. Germline V lookup: CDR1 LGHDT, CDR2 YNNKEL (reference sequence). This CDR3 reads CASSPGTETEAFF. The CDR3 DNA follows: TGTGCCAGCAGCCCCGGGACAGAAACTGAAGCTTTCTTT.

The V and J genes are TRBV5-1 and TRBJ1-3; 8 bases agree with TRBD1. The CDR3 has 19 residues. Germline CDR1 SGHRS, CDR2 YFSETQ. After removal of 4 bases from V and 2 bases from J, the junction contained 17 bases not matched to a gene. The CDR3 here is CASSRAYSDRERTGNTIYF. CDR3 coding DNA: TGCGCCAGCAGCCGCGCGTATTCGGACAGGGAGCGGACTGGAAACACCATATATTTT.

The V gene is TRBV28, the J gene TRBJ1-2; tentatively, D is TRBD1 (5 bases). The germline V gene has CDR1 MDHEN and CDR2 SYDVKM. The CDR3 spans 12 residues. Trimming pared 2 bases from V and 4 bases from J, leaving 5 bases between. The CDR3, as DNA: TGTGCCAGCAGTTTAAGGGGCTATGGCTACACCTTC. This encodes CASSLRGYGYTF.

The V gene is TRBV11-2, the J gene TRBJ1-4; D is ambiguous. CDR1 and CDR2 (germline): SGHAT, FQNNGV. Deletions cut 5 bases from V and 5 bases from J, with 9 bases between. The length of the CDR3 is 13 residues. CDR3 DNA: TGTGCCAGCAGCCGAAACAGAAATGAAAAACTGTTTTTT. Encoded protein: CASSRNRNEKLFF.

This sequence joins TRBV28 and TRBJ1-2, with 8 nucleotides matching TRBD1. Germline V gene lookup returns CDR1 MDHEN and CDR2 SYDVKM. The CDR3 consists of 15 residues. J lost 7 bases, V lost 7 bases, and 14 bases had no gene match. Here the CDR3 DNA reads TGTGCCAGCACCGATTGGGGACAGGCCCAGGCTGGCTACACCTTC. Translation: CASTDWGQAQAGYTF.

The chain carries TRBV4-2 and TRBJ2-6, with a possible D match to TRBD1 (6 bases). V was pared by 0 bases and J by 2 bases, with 14 bases between. Germline V gene data show CDR1 as LGHNA and CDR2 as YNFKEQ. This CDR3 is built from 18 residues. The CDR3 region is CASSQDPQPGAGANVLTF. The CDR3 DNA reads as TGTGCCAGCAGCCAAGACCCGCAGCCAGGGGCTGGGGCCAACGTCCTGACTTTC.

The chain links TRBV6-5 to TRBJ1-1, with D perhaps TRBD1 (5 bases). Trimming removed 6 bases from V and 3 bases from J, with 11 bases in between. Germline V CDR1 and CDR2: MNHEY, SVGAGI. This CDR3 comprises 13 residues. The chain's CDR3 is CASRDQGYTEAFF. DNA of the CDR3: TGTGCCAGCAGGGACCAGGGATACACTGAAGCTTTCTTT.

The chain combines TRBV6-5 with TRBJ1-6; D unclear. The CDR3 has 13 amino acids. With 2 bases removed from V and 9 bases from J, the gap between germline ends came to 8 bases. CDR1 and CDR2 (germline): MNHEY, SVGAGI. The CDR3 here is CASSYDGSSPLHF. The CDR3 nucleotides are TGTGCCAGCAGTTACGATGGGAGTTCACCCCTCCACTTT.

The rearrangement uses TRBV6-5 and TRBJ1-5, with TRBD1 matching over 7 bases. The J segment lost 6 bases and the V segment lost 6 bases, leaving 11 bases of the junction unmatched. Germline values: CDR1 MNHEY, CDR2 SVGAGI. CDR3 length: 15 residues. The CDR3 nucleotides are TGTGCCAGCAGCACCGACAGGGTTATGTCTCAGCCCCAGCATTTT. Its protein is CASSTDRVMSQPQHF.

The chain has TRBV19 and TRBJ1-3; D is undetermined. The V gene's germline CDR1 is LNHDA and CDR2 SQIVND (reference sequence). V lost 2 bases to trimming and J lost 4 bases, with 9 bases between them. There are 14 residues in the CDR3. The CDR3 loop is CASSIQNSGNTIYF. The CDR3 DNA reads TGTGCCAGTAGTATACAAAACTCCGGAAACACCATATATTTT.

The gene calls are TRBV5-1 and TRBJ1-5; D unresolved. CDR1 and CDR2 from the germline V gene are SGHRS and YFSETQ. The ends were cut back, 2 bases at V and 1 base at J, with 4 bases in the middle. There are 13 residues in the CDR3. The CDR3 sequence: CASSFDSNQPQHF. The CDR3 nucleotides read TGCGCCAGCAGCTTCGACAGCAATCAGCCCCAGCATTTT. Based on the CDR3 plus reference TRBV5-1 and TRBJ1-5, the full variable domain is KAGVTQTPRYLIKTRGQQVTLSCSPISGHRSVSWYQQTPGQGLQFLFEYFSETQRNKGNFPGRFSGRQFSNSRSEMNVSTLELGDSALYLCASSFDSNQPQHFGDGTRLSIL.

The CDR3 nucleotides are TGTGCCAGCAGCTTAACGGGCGCTAGCGAGTTCGCCGATACGCAGTATTTT. Protein: CASSLTGASEFADTQYF. The chain couples TRBV7-2 to TRBJ2-3, with D perhaps matching TRBD2 (6 bases). This CDR3 contains 17 residues. The ends were cut back, 2 bases at V and 6 bases at J, with 21 bases in the middle. Germline CDR1 SGHTA, CDR2 FQGNSA.

The rearrangement joins TRBV5-5 to TRBJ1-5; no clear D gene. CDR1 and CDR2 (germline): SGHKS, YYEKEE (reference sequence). V lost 5 bases to trimming and J lost 4 bases, with 10 bases between them. There are 13 residues in the CDR3. The CDR3 is CASSLDGNQPQHF. The CDR3 nucleotides are TGTGCCAGCAGTCTCGACGGGAATCAGCCCCAGCATTTT.

This rearrangement joins TRBV12-5 to TRBJ2-7, with 11 bases fitting TRBD1. The CDR3 is made up of 16 amino acids. Trimming cost V 4 bases and J 3 bases; bases outside gene matches: 8. Germline V lookup: CDR1 LGHNT, CDR2 FRNRAP. The CDR3 reads CASGWAPGTGGYEQYF. DNA for the CDR3: TGTGCTAGTGGTTGGGCGCCAGGGACAGGGGGCTACGAGCAGTACTTC.

The chain has TRBV14 and TRBJ1-2; D gene uncertain. V shed 0 bases and J shed 0 bases, with 8 bases lying between them. The CDR3 loop spans 15 amino acids. Germline V gene sequence: CDR1 SGHDN, CDR2 FVKESK. CDR3 residues: CASSQDWDANYGYTF. For the CDR3, the DNA is TGTGCCAGCAGCCAAGATTGGGATGCTAACTATGGCTACACCTTC.

The chain uses TRBV15 and TRBJ1-1, with 8 bases that match TRBD1. V was clipped by 2 bases and J by 3 bases; unmatched bases: 5. The CDR3 is made up of 15 amino acids. Germline loops: CDR1 LNHNV, CDR2 YYDKDF (reference sequence). This CDR3 is CATSRIRQGHTEAFF. DNA of the CDR3: TGTGCCACCAGCAGAATTCGACAGGGGCACACTGAAGCTTTCTTT.

This clone was found a few times. The genes are TRBV6-1 and TRBJ1-2; D may be TRBD1 (5 bases). Germline V gene data show CDR1 as MNHNS and CDR2 as SASEGT. V gave up 3 bases and J gave up 3 bases, with 14 bases separating them. This CDR3 spans 15 amino acids. The CDR3 nucleotides are TGTGCCAGCAGTGAGTACCCGGGACGGGACTATGGCTACACCTTC. Amino acids: CASSEYPGRDYGYTF.